The 29 T cell receptor beta chains in this list originate from one sample, sequenced in a study of blood T cell repertoires in COVID-19. This table comes from immunoSEQ multiplex PCR, and its TCRdb copy is limited to in-frame clones, with some not included. This table holds around 130,000 clones, approximately 87% found once. Sequenced: peripheral blood. These TCRs come from a man in his 60s with acute or convalescent COVID-19.

The chain employs TRBV2 and TRBJ1-5; TRBD1 is a possible D gene (6 bases). V was shortened by 8 bases and J by 4 bases, with 12 bases between the two germline ends. The CDR3 spans 13 residues. The germline gives CDR1 SNHLY, CDR2 FYNNEI. DNA of the CDR3: TGTGCCAGCGTACAGGGTCTAAATCAGCCCCAGCATTTT. Its protein is CASVQGLNQPQHF.

The V and J genes are TRBV5-6 and TRBJ1-4, with a tentative D call TRBD1 (6 bases). The CDR3 is 15 amino acids. Germline CDR1 SGHDT, CDR2 YYEEEE. The ends were cut back, 4 bases at V and 7 bases at J, with 17 bases in the middle. CDR3 DNA sequence: TGTGCCAGCAGCGCCGGGGACAACGTGGCTGAAAAACTGTTTTTT. Its protein product is CASSAGDNVAEKLFF.

This rearrangement joins TRBV19 to TRBJ2-5, with no clear D. CDR3 size: 15 residues. Looked up from germline, CDR1 is LNHDA and CDR2 is SQIVND (reference sequence). Between the trimmed V and J ends, which lost 5 bases and 1 base, there was a span of 14 bases. CDR3 sequence reads: CASSQVGASQETQYF. DNA for the CDR3: TGTGCCAGTAGTCAAGTCGGTGCGAGCCAAGAGACCCAGTACTTC.

This chain joins TRBV19 and TRBJ1-1; 7 bases agree with TRBD1. This CDR3 is built from 15 residues. Germline-derived CDR1 and CDR2 are LNHDA and SQIVND (reference sequence). The V segment lost 5 bases and the J segment 1 base; nucleotides outside the gene matches: 7. The CDR3 reads CASSSYRTGNTEAFF. CDR3 DNA: TGTGCCAGTAGTTCTTACCGGACAGGGAACACTGAAGCTTTCTTT.

The chain employs TRBV4-2 and TRBJ1-5; D unclear. V dropped 4 bases and J dropped 5 bases, with 6 bases sitting between them. This CDR3 spans 12 amino acids. Germline V gives CDR1 LGHNA, CDR2 YNFKEQ. The CDR3 loop is CASSLQDQPQHF. The CDR3, as DNA: TGTGCCAGCAGCCTTCAGGATCAGCCCCAGCATTTT.

The chain couples TRBV27 to TRBJ2-2, with 11 bases matching TRBD1. CDR1 MNHEY and CDR2 SMNVEV come from the germline V gene (reference sequence). V shed 3 bases and J 6 bases; nucleotides not matched to a gene: 6. The CDR3 extends over 16 amino acids. CDR3 nucleotide sequence: TGTGCCAGCAGTTTGGTGCCGGGACAGGGGGCCGGGGAGCTGTTTTTT. Translated: CASSLVPGQGAGELFF.

This clone has only a few counts. The chain carries TRBV19 and TRBJ1-1, with D tentatively TRBD1 (5 bases). Trimming stripped 3 bases from V and 7 bases from J, with 9 bases between. The CDR3 is 12 residues long. Germline V gene sequence: CDR1 LNHDA, CDR2 SQIVND (reference sequence). The CDR3 sequence is CASSIKQGEAFF. The CDR3 DNA sequence: TGTGCCAGTAGTATCAAGCAGGGTGAAGCTTTCTTT.

The genes are TRBV12-5 and TRBJ2-3, with TRBD1 identical over 8 bases. V lost 7 bases to trimming and J lost 2 bases; unmatched junction nucleotides: 5. CDR1 is LGHNT and CDR2 is FRNRAP in the germline V gene. This CDR3 is 14 amino acids long. The CDR3 region has the DNA TGTGCTAGTGTAGGGGACAGGAACACAGATACGCAGTATTTT. As protein: CASVGDRNTDTQYF.

The rearrangement links TRBV10-3 to TRBJ2-1; D is perhaps TRBD2 (6 bases). The CDR3 length is 14 residues. In germline, CDR1 is ENHRY, CDR2 SYGVKD. Trimming shortened V by 0 bases and J by 7 bases, and 10 bases separated the two germline ends. The CDR3 loop reads CAISESLLANEQFF. DNA of the CDR3: TGTGCCATCAGTGAGTCTCTACTAGCAAATGAGCAGTTCTTC.

The chain uses TRBV7-2 and TRBJ2-5, with 10 bases aligning to TRBD2. In germline, CDR1 is SGHTA, CDR2 FQGNSA. The CDR3 is 15 amino acids. V was pared by 0 bases and J by 9 bases, with 7 bases of the junction left unmatched. CDR3 bases: TGTGCCAGCAGCTTAGCGCTACTAGCGGGAAGGGCCCAGTACTTC. Its protein is CASSLALLAGRAQYF.

This clone occurred a few times. This chain connects TRBV28 to TRBJ2-1, with D possibly matching TRBD2 (6 bases). CDR1 and CDR2 from the germline V gene are MDHEN and SYDVKM. The CDR3 is 16 residues long. V lost 6 bases and J 5 bases, leaving 20 bases between the germline ends. Here the CDR3 reads CASSPRGEVKNNEQFF. The DNA for the CDR3 is TGTGCCAGCAGCCCACGAGGGGAGGTGAAAAACAATGAGCAGTTCTTC. Complete variable domain (other parts from reference TRBV28 and TRBJ2-1): DVKVTQSSRYLVKRTGEKVFLECVQDMDHENMFWYRQDPGLGLRLIYFSYDVKMKEKGDIPEGYSVSREKKERFSLILESASTNQTSMYLCASSPRGEVKNNEQFFGPGTRLTVL.

The chain recombines TRBV7-9 with TRBJ2-2; D is uncertain. The CDR3 sequence is 13 residues long. Per the germline V gene, CDR1 is SEHNR and CDR2 is FQNEAQ (reference sequence). Trimming pared 5 bases from V and 5 bases from J, leaving 9 bases between. CDR3 in amino acids: CASSPPQTGELFF. In DNA form, the CDR3 reads TGTGCCAGCAGCCCCCCACAGACCGGGGAGCTGTTTTTT.

This sequence joins TRBV7-2 and TRBJ2-7; D not certain. Trimming stripped 4 bases from V and 1 base from J, with 11 bases between. CDR1 SGHTA and CDR2 FQGNSA come from the germline V gene. The CDR3 has 14 amino acids. CDR3 in DNA: TGTGCCAGCAGCTCCACACCCTTTTCCTACGAGCAGTACTTC. This encodes CASSSTPFSYEQYF.

The table lists this clone with a count of one. V usage is TRBV6-5 and J usage is TRBJ1-3; D is possibly TRBD1 (5 bases). Germline values: CDR1 MNHEY, CDR2 SVGAGI. The ends were cut back, 8 bases at V and 4 bases at J, with 15 bases in the middle. This CDR3 contains 14 residues. This CDR3 is CASRKGGEGNTIYF. For the CDR3, the DNA is TGTGCCAGCCGAAAGGGAGGGGAAGGAAACACCATATATTTT.

The chain uses TRBV2 and TRBJ2-4; 8 positions agree with TRBD1. Germline CDR1 and CDR2: SNHLY and FYNNEI. This CDR3 contains 15 residues. The junction had 4 bases not matched to a gene; V was cut back by 4 bases and J by 2 bases. The CDR3 loop is CASSVDRVTKNIQYF. As DNA, the CDR3 is TGTGCCAGCAGTGTGGACAGGGTAACCAAAAACATTCAGTACTTC.

V is TRBV5-5 and J is TRBJ2-1; 7 bases align to TRBD1. This CDR3 region has 15 residues. Germline V gives CDR1 SGHKS, CDR2 YYEKEE (reference sequence). Germline trimming cut 6 bases from V and 3 bases from J; bases unmatched to any gene: 9. CDR3 DNA: TGTGCCAGCACCCCCAGACAGGGTCACTACAATGAGCAGTTCTTC. Protein sequence: CASTPRQGHYNEQFF.

This clone turned up a few times. The chain recombines TRBV9 with TRBJ1-1, with unresolved D. V dropped 3 bases and J dropped 1 base, with 10 bases sitting between them. Germline CDR1 and CDR2: SGDLS and YYNGEE. The CDR3 contains 14 residues. The CDR3 DNA reads as TGTGCCAGCAGCGGCATCCAGGAGAACACTGAAGCTTTCTTT. Protein: CASSGIQENTEAFF.

The V and J genes are TRBV7-6 and TRBJ1-3; D remains unclear. The CDR3 is 13 amino acids. V lost 6 bases and J 0 bases, leaving 6 bases between the germline ends. CDR1 is SGHVS, CDR2 FNYEAQ, per germline. The chain's CDR3 is CASSPYSGNTIYF. CDR3 DNA: TGTGCCAGCAGTCCCTACTCTGGAAACACCATATATTTT.

This sequence joins TRBV5-1 and TRBJ2-1, with 9 bases aligning to TRBD2. The CDR3 extends over 16 amino acids. The J segment lost 5 bases and the V segment lost 0 bases, leaving 6 bases of the junction unmatched. The germline V gene has CDR1 SGHRS and CDR2 YFSETQ. Here the CDR3 DNA reads TGCGCCAGCAGCTTGGGAGGGACTAGCTACCACAATGAGCAGTTCTTC. Translating it yields CASSLGGTSYHNEQFF.

The chain recombines TRBV4-3 with TRBJ2-1; 9 nucleotides align to TRBD2. The V gene's germline CDR1 is LGHNA and CDR2 YSLEER. The CDR3 sequence is 15 residues long. J gave up 7 bases and V 1 base, and 5 bases lay outside the gene matches. CDR3 sequence (DNA): TGCGCCAGCAGCCAAGTAGCGGGAGTGATGAATGAGCAGTTCTTC. Its protein is CASSQVAGVMNEQFF.

The rearrangement uses TRBV19 and TRBJ2-5, with a weak D call TRBD1 (5 bases). The CDR3 covers 16 residues. Trimming removed 2 bases at V and 2 bases at J, with 15 bases between. Germline V gene lookup returns CDR1 LNHDA and CDR2 SQIVND (reference sequence). CDR3: CASSINFRGGQETQYF. For the CDR3, the DNA is TGTGCCAGTAGTATAAATTTTAGGGGCGGACAAGAGACCCAGTACTTC.

This chain links TRBV5-6 with TRBJ2-5; no clear D gene. V lost 4 bases and J 0 bases, leaving 7 bases between the germline ends. Germline loops: CDR1 SGHDT, CDR2 YYEEEE. The CDR3 runs 13 residues. CDR3 bases: TGTGCCAGCAGCCGTACAGACCAAGAGACCCAGTACTTC. This translates into CASSRTDQETQYF.

This clone was seen just once. The chain links TRBV10-3 to TRBJ1-4; 9 bases fit TRBD1. This CDR3 is built from 15 residues. Germline V gives CDR1 ENHRY, CDR2 SYGVKD. V gave up 9 bases and J gave up 2 bases; unmatched junction bases: 7. The CDR3 spells CAIGQGSRTNEKLFF. For the CDR3, the DNA is TGTGCCATAGGACAGGGGAGTAGGACTAATGAAAAACTGTTTTTT.

J is TRBJ2-7 and V is TRBV3-1 (or the pseudogene TRBV3-2); 10 bases align to TRBD2. Germline values: CDR1 LGHDT, CDR2 YNNKEL (reference sequence). This CDR3 is built from 17 residues. V dropped 4 bases and J dropped 0; count of bases not matched to a gene: 9. CDR3 coding DNA: TGTGCCAGCAGCCCCCGCACTAGCGGGACCCTCTCCTACGAGCAGTACTTC. Its protein product is CASSPRTSGTLSYEQYF.

The rearrangement uses TRBV9 and TRBJ2-7; 13 bases line up with TRBD2. The J segment lost 2 bases and the V segment lost 2 bases, leaving 1 base of the junction unmatched. There are 15 residues in the CDR3. Germline V CDR1 and CDR2: SGDLS, YYNGEE. The CDR3 loop reads CASSVGTSGTYEQYF. The CDR3 DNA is TGTGCCAGCAGCGTCGGGACTAGCGGGACCTACGAGCAGTACTTC.

The chain recombines TRBV7-3 with TRBJ1-6; TRBD1 matches 8 bases. The length of the CDR3 is 14 residues. The germline gives CDR1 SGHTA, CDR2 FQGTGA. V lost 4 bases and J lost 10; bases outside the gene matches: 6. Written as DNA, the CDR3 is TGTGCCAGCAGCTCCACAGGGGGTAGCTCACCCCTCCACTTT. Its translation: CASSSTGGSSPLHF. Complete variable domain (other parts from reference TRBV7-3 and TRBJ1-6): GAGVSQTPSNKVTEKGKYVELRCDPISGHTALYWYRQSLGQGPEFLIYFQGTGAADDSGLPNDRFFAVRPEGSVSTLKIQRTERGDSAVYLCASSSTGGSSPLHFGNGTRLTVT.

This clone was seen only a few times. The chain carries TRBV20-1 and TRBJ1-2; D remains unclear. CDR3 length equals 10 residues. Germline V gene data show CDR1 as DFQATT and CDR2 as SNEGSKA (reference sequence). V lost 6 bases and J lost 8, with 10 bases in between. The CDR3 coding sequence is TGCAGTGCCCCAACATGGGGCTACACCTTC. Amino acids: CSAPTWGYTF.

This clone was found a few times. The V call is TRBV7-8, the J call TRBJ1-5; TRBD1 aligns across 9 bases. The CDR3 consists of 16 residues. CDR1 SGHVS and CDR2 FQNEAQ come from the germline V gene. J was trimmed by 7 bases and V by 5 bases; bases with no gene match: 12. In nucleotides, the CDR3 is TGTGCCAGCAGCCTCTTACCGACAGGGGGAGTACAGCCCCAGCATTTT. Amino acids: CASSLLPTGGVQPQHF.

The chain joins TRBV9 to TRBJ2-5, with 8 nucleotides matching TRBD1. The CDR3 contains 14 residues. V shed 2 bases and J 3 bases; nucleotides not matched to a gene: 3. Germline V gene sequence: CDR1 SGDLS, CDR2 YYNGEE. The DNA for the CDR3 is TGTGCCAGCAGCGTCCAGGGGGCAGAAGAGACCCAGTACTTC. Amino acid sequence: CASSVQGAEETQYF.